Listed here is a single T cell receptor (beta chain). Its matching antigen is unknown. This sample was taken from a study of CD8+CD57+ T cells in acquired aplastic anemia. Study summary: Sorted CD4+ and CD8+ cell DNA averaged roughly 3.2 ug. Roughly 9.9 million reads, on average, were obtained for CD4+ cells from healthy donors.

General study findings and limits: Roughly 29 was the count of CD8+ CDR3 sequences that patients shared with controls.

CDR3 and TCR beta VDJ profiling relied on genomic DNA as the template. A single record per CDR3 protein comes from TCRdb applying MiXCR to the reads. The sample yields tens of thousands of distinct CDR3 sequences, around 50% seen once. This CDR3 contains 14 residues. Germline values: CDR1 LNHDA, CDR2 SQIVND (reference sequence). The V end was cut by 7 bases, the J end by 4 bases, with 16 bases between. Sequenced input: sorted CD4+, CD8+, or CD8+CD57+ T cells (not recorded which) from PBMCs. The V and J genes are TRBV19 and TRBJ1-2; weak D call: TRBD1 (6 bases). This receptor was identified in a human donor in good health, serving as a control. The CDR3 DNA reads TGTGCCAGTACAAAAGGGGGGCGCGGCTATGGCTACACCTTC. It specifies CASTKGGRGYGYTF.